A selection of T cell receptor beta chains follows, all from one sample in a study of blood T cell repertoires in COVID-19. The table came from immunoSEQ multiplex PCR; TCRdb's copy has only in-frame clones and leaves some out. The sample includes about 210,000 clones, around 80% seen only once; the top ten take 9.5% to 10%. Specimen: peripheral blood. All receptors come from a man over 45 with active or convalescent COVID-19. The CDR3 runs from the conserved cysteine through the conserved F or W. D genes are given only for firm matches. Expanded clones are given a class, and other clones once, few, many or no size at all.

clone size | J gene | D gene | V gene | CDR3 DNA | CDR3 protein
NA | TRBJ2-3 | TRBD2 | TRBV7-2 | TGTGCCAGCACCCCAGGGAGGGGACTAGCGGGGTTAGATACGCAGTATTTT | CASTPGRGLAGLDTQYF
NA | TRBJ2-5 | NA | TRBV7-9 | TGTGCCAGCAGCTTAAGGGGATGGCGGGGTAACGAGACCCAGTACTTC | CASSLRGWRGNETQYF
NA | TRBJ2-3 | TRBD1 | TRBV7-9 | TGTGCCAGCAGCACCGACAGGGGGAAAGGGACAGATACGCAGTATTTT | CASSTDRGKGTDTQYF
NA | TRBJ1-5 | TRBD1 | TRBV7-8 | TGTGCCAGCAGCTTAAAGGCAGGGGGCGGTCAGCCCCAGCATTTT | CASSLKAGGGQPQHF
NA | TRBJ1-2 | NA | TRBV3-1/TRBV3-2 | TGTGCCAGTACCCCGGGGTTCCTGCTTAACTATGGCTACACCTTC | CASTPGFLLNYGYTF
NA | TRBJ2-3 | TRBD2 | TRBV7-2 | TGTGCCAGCAGCCCACGCGGGGGGCTGAGCACAGATACGCAGTATTTT | CASSPRGGLSTDTQYF
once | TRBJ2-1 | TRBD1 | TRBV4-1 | TGCGCCAGCAGCCAAGATCGGACAGGGAGGTACAATGAGCAGTTCTTC | CASSQDRTGRYNEQFF
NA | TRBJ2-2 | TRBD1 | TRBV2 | TGTGCCAGCACCCCGGACAGGACGAACACCGGGGAGCTGTTTTTT | CASTPDRTNTGELFF
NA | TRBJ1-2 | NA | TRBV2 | TGTGCCAGCAGTCGGCAGGCGACCTCGCTCTATGGCTACACCTTC | CASSRQATSLYGYTF
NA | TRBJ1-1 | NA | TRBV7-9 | TGTGCCAGCAGCTTCCAGACAGACTTCAACACTGAAGCTTTCTTT | CASSFQTDFNTEAFF
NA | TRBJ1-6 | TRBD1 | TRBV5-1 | TGCGCCAGCAGCTTGCTCTCAACAGGGGACTCACCCCTCCACTTT | CASSLLSTGDSPLHF
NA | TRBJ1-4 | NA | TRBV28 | TGTGCCAGCAGAAAGGGAGGTAGTGAAAAACTGTTTTTT | CASRKGGSEKLFF
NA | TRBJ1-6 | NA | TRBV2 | TGTGCCAGCAGTGGGGGGGGAGGCGTCAGTTCACCCCTCCACTTT | CASSGGGGVSSPLHF
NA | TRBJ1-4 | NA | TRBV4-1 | TGCGCCAGCAGCCAAGAACAGGGATCGGGTGAAAAACTGTTTTTT | CASSQEQGSGEKLFF
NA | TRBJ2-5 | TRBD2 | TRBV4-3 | TGCGCCAGCAGCTGGGGACTAGGGGAAAGAATAGGGACCCAGTACTTC | CASSWGLGERIGTQYF
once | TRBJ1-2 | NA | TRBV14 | TGTGCCAGCAGCCGCGGAGGGAAATATGGCTACACCTTC | CASSRGGKYGYTF
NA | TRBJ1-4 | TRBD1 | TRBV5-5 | TGTGCCAGCAGCGGGACAGGGCACACTGAAAAACTGTTTTTT | CASSGTGHTEKLFF
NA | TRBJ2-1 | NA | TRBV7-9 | TGTGCCAGCACCGTATACAATGAGCAGTTCTTC | CASTVYNEQFF
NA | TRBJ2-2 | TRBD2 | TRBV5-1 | TGCGCCAGCAGCTCGCGGGGGACCGGGGAGCTGTTTTTT | CASSSRGTGELFF
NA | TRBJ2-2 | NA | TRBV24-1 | TGTGCCACCGGCAGGGAGGTCACCGGGGAGCTGTTTTTT | CATGREVTGELFF
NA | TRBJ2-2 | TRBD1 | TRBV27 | TGTGCCAGCAGTGACACAGGGGTGTCCGGGGAGCTGTTTTTT | CASSDTGVSGELFF
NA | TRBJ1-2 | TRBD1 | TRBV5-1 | TGCGCCAGCAGCCCGGAGGTGGGACAGGCATATGGCTACACCTTC | CASSPEVGQAYGYTF
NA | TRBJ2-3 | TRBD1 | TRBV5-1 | TGCGCCAGCAGCCCGACAGGGGGGGAGACAGATACGCAGTATTTT | CASSPTGGETDTQYF
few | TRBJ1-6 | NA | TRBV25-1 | TGTGCCAGCAGTGAATCCACCACTTACCATTCACCCCTCCACTTT | CASSESTTYHSPLHF
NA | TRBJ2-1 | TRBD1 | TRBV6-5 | TGTGCCACCCCGGGACAGGTCTACAGTGAGCAGTTCTTC | CATPGQVYSEQFF